The rows below give T cell receptor beta chains drawn from one sample of a study of blood T cell repertoires in COVID-19. The assay was immunoSEQ multiplex PCR, and TCRdb's table has in-frame clones only and misses some. The sample lists tens of thousands of clones, roughly 85% occurring once. The source material was peripheral blood. The receptors originated from a man in his 60s with acute or convalescent COVID-19. Both conserved end residues are part of each CDR3. A D gene is named only where the DNA matches it firmly. Clone size, where shown, is once, few, many, or a class for clones that have expanded.

d_call	clone_size	v_call	j_call	cdr3_aa	cdr3_nt
NA	NA	TRBV5-1	TRBJ2-3	CASSLESGSTDTQYF	TGCGCCAGCAGCTTGGAAAGCGGCTCCACAGATACGCAGTATTTT
TRBD1	NA	TRBV6-5	TRBJ1-2	CASRVTGGAGYGYTF	TGTGCCAGCAGAGTTACAGGGGGCGCGGGCTATGGCTACACCTTC
NA	once	TRBV30	TRBJ2-3	CAHRVVTDTQYF	TGTGCCCACAGGGTGGTCACAGATACGCAGTATTTT
TRBD2	NA	TRBV6-5	TRBJ2-3	CASRRLAVEDTQYF	TGTGCCAGCAGACGACTAGCGGTGGAGGATACGCAGTATTTT
NA	NA	TRBV6-6	TRBJ2-7	CASSYSASSHEQYF	TGTGCCAGCAGTTACTCTGCTAGCTCCCACGAGCAGTACTTC
NA	NA	TRBV21-1	TRBJ2-7	CASSGTSGSYEQYF	TGTGCCAGCTCCGGGACTAGCGGCTCCTACGAGCAGTACTTC
TRBD1	once	TRBV18	TRBJ1-1	CASSPLGQGAEAFF	TGTGCCAGCTCACCTCTTGGACAGGGGGCTGAAGCTTTCTTT
NA	NA	TRBV6-4	TRBJ1-6	CASSADSIGQSPLHF	TGTGCCAGCAGTGCTGACAGTATCGGGCAATCACCCCTCCACTTT
TRBD1	NA	TRBV19	TRBJ1-1	CASTWTGNTEAFF	TGTGCCAGTACCTGGACAGGGAACACTGAAGCTTTCTTT
NA	NA	TRBV29-1	TRBJ2-2	CSVGGGWPGELFF	TGCAGCGTTGGTGGCGGGTGGCCCGGGGAGCTGTTTTTT
TRBD1	NA	TRBV29-1	TRBJ1-2	CSVGQGDGYTF	TGCAGCGTTGGACAGGGGGACGGCTACACCTTC
TRBD1	NA	TRBV5-1	TRBJ2-3	CASSLGQGASHTQYF	TGCGCCAGCAGCTTAGGACAGGGGGCAAGTCATACGCAGTATTTT
TRBD2	few	TRBV7-3	TRBJ2-1	CASSASGGFYNEQFF	TGTGCCAGCAGCGCTAGCGGGGGTTTCTACAATGAGCAGTTCTTC
NA	NA	TRBV7-2	TRBJ2-7	CASSSRLSYEQYF	TGTGCCAGCAGCTCCAGGCTCTCCTACGAGCAGTACTTC
NA	NA	TRBV7-8	TRBJ2-5	CASSLAFRVETQYF	TGTGCCAGCAGCTTAGCGTTCAGGGTAGAGACCCAGTACTTC
TRBD2	few	TRBV27	TRBJ2-1	CASSKNSGRPHNEQFF	TGTGCCAGCAGCAAAAATAGCGGGAGGCCGCACAATGAGCAGTTCTTC
NA	NA	TRBV5-8	TRBJ1-1	CASSPALGALIRAFF	TGTGCCAGCAGCCCAGCACTGGGGGCGCTTATAAGAGCTTTCTTT
TRBD2	NA	TRBV19	TRBJ2-3	CASSGLAGRGADTQYF	TGTGCCAGTAGTGGACTAGCGGGTAGGGGGGCTGATACGCAGTATTTT
TRBD1	NA	TRBV19	TRBJ1-4	CASSPTRQGRDEKLFF	TGTGCCAGTAGTCCCACTCGACAGGGCCGGGATGAAAAACTGTTTTTT
TRBD1	NA	TRBV11-2	TRBJ1-2	CASSVTGANYGYTF	TGTGCCAGCAGCGTGACAGGGGCTAACTATGGCTACACCTTC
TRBD1	NA	TRBV29-1	TRBJ2-3	CSVEETGTDTDTQYF	TGCAGCGTTGAAGAAACAGGGACAGACACAGATACGCAGTATTTT
NA	NA	TRBV6-5	TRBJ2-7	CASRRTENYEQYF	TGTGCCAGCAGGCGGACAGAGAACTACGAGCAGTACTTC
NA	NA	TRBV14	TRBJ2-2	CASSPRSGTGELFF	TGTGCCAGCAGCCCAAGATCCGGCACCGGGGAGCTGTTTTTT
TRBD1	NA	TRBV2	TRBJ1-2	CARDRENYGYTF	TGTGCCAGGGACAGGGAGAACTATGGCTACACCTTC
TRBD2	NA	TRBV6-5	TRBJ2-3	CASRSLAGAPLWYF	TGTGCCAGCAGGTCCCTAGCGGGGGCCCCGCTTTGGTATTTT
NA	NA	TRBV19	TRBJ2-2	CATHGRGAGELFF	TGTGCCACCCATGGGCGGGGAGCCGGGGAGCTGTTTTTT
NA	NA	TRBV25-1	TRBJ1-1	CASSEYPGLTEAFF	TGTGCCAGCAGTGAATATCCGGGACTCACTGAAGCTTTCTTT
TRBD2	NA	TRBV10-1	TRBJ2-3	CASILTSGKTDTQYF	TGCGCCAGCATTTTGACTAGCGGTAAGACAGATACGCAGTATTTT
NA	once	TRBV6-6	TRBJ2-7	CASSLSLQGDSYEQYF	TGTGCCAGCAGTTTGTCCCTCCAGGGTGATTCCTACGAGCAGTACTTC
TRBD2	NA	TRBV2	TRBJ2-3	CASRGHGERGGTDTQYF	TGTGCCAGCAGGGGTCATGGGGAGCGGGGGGGCACAGATACGCAGTATTTT
TRBD1	NA	TRBV19	TRBJ1-3	CASSRTGTGFTSGNTIYF	TGTGCCAGTAGTAGAACCGGGACAGGCTTTACTTCTGGAAACACCATATATTTT